One and the same sample provided the 6 T cell receptor beta chains below, sequenced in a study of T cell changes during pregnancy in multiple sclerosis. This table comes from immunoSEQ multiplex PCR, and its TCRdb copy is limited to in-frame clones, with some not included. This sample has 60,000 or so clones, with about nine tenths found just once. Sequences were derived from peripheral blood, sampled in the first trimester of pregnancy. The receptors shown here come from a female donor with multiple sclerosis, enrolled in a pregnancy study.

In its sample, this clone was seen once. This rearrangement joins TRBV15 to TRBJ1-1, with 9 bases that match TRBD1. V gave up 0 bases and J gave up 1 base; unmatched junction bases: 6. Germline values: CDR1 LNHNV, CDR2 YYDKDF (reference sequence). This CDR3 region has 17 residues. CDR3 DNA: TGTGCCACCAGCAGAGATCATTGGGGACAGGGGAACACTGAAGCTTTCTTT. It is translated as CATSRDHWGQGNTEAFF.

This clone is a singleton in its sample. The chain is built from TRBV18 and TRBJ2-7; 7 bases fit TRBD1. J was trimmed by 7 bases and V by 1 base; bases with no gene match: 7. Germline CDR1 reads KGHSH; CDR2 reads LQKENI. The CDR3 spans 14 residues. CDR3 DNA sequence: TGTGCCAGCTCACCACAGGGGGCCCAGGGGGAGCAGTACTTC. Its translation is CASSPQGAQGEQYF.

The chain uses TRBV7-2 and TRBJ1-2; no definite D call. The V end was cut by 5 bases, the J end by 4 bases, with 8 bases between. This CDR3 is built from 12 residues. The germline gives CDR1 SGHTA, CDR2 FQGNSA. The CDR3 sequence is CASSLDGYGYTF. The CDR3, as DNA: TGTGCCAGCAGCCTAGACGGCTATGGCTACACCTTC.

V is TRBV29-1 and J is TRBJ1-1, with D perhaps TRBD1 (5 bases). Trimming removed 2 bases from V and 3 bases from J, with 13 bases in between. Germline lookup yields CDR1 SQVTM and CDR2 ANQGSEA. The CDR3 is 14 amino acids. CDR3 loop: CSVERGGHYTEAFF. The CDR3 DNA is TGCAGCGTTGAAAGGGGAGGCCATTACACTGAAGCTTTCTTT.

The chain employs TRBV16 and TRBJ1-2; D unclear. This CDR3 comprises 14 residues. Deletions cut 0 bases from V and 2 bases from J, with 7 bases between. Germline lookup yields CDR1 KGHSY and CDR2 FQNENV. Written as DNA, the CDR3 is TGTGCCAGCAGCCAATCAAGCGGGAACTATGGCTACACCTTC. Its protein is CASSQSSGNYGYTF. The full variable domain, completed using reference TRBV16 and TRBJ1-2, is GEEVAQTPKHLVRGEGQKAKLYCAPIKGHSYVFWYQQVLKNEFKFLISFQNENVFDETGMPKERFSAKCLPNSPCSLEIQATKLEDSAVYFCASSQSSGNYGYTFGSGTRLTVV.

V is TRBV30 and J is TRBJ1-6, with a weak D call TRBD1 (5 bases). The V end lost 3 bases, the J end lost 6 bases, and 18 bases lay between the germline ends. The germline V gene has CDR1 GTSNPN and CDR2 SVGIG (reference sequence). The CDR3 is 16 residues long. In DNA form, the CDR3 reads TGTGCCTGGAGAAGGGGCGCCTCCCTTTCTAATTCACCCCTCCACTTT. Its protein is CAWRRGASLSNSPLHF.